Following are 13 T cell receptor beta chains from one sample sequenced in a study of CD8+CD57+ T cells in acquired aplastic anemia. Whoever was chosen for sequencing had shown CD8+CD57+ cell expansion by flow cytometry. TCR beta VDJ and CDR3 were profiled, and genomic DNA was the template. TCRdb independently ran MiXCR on the reads; one entry per CDR3 protein. The data show 170,000 or so distinct CDR3 sequences, 45% to 50% seen once. The material sequenced was sorted CD4+, CD8+, or CD8+CD57+ T cells (not recorded which) from PBMCs. The receptors come from a human donor with aplastic anemia.

The J gene is TRBJ1-1, the V gene TRBV10-2; possible D gene TRBD1, 5 bases. This CDR3 contains 13 residues. The V end was cut by 8 bases, the J end by 7 bases, with 17 bases between. The germline V gene has CDR1 WSHSY and CDR2 SAAADI. CDR3: CASGTAGGNEAFF. The CDR3 bases are TGCGCCAGCGGAACCGCGGGGGGGAATGAAGCTTTCTTT.

CDR3 coding DNA: TGTGCCAGCAGTTTAGGGCAACTAGCAGCCTGCGGGCAGTACTTC. Its translation: CASSLGQLAACGQYF. The chain joins TRBV12-3 or TRBV12-4 to TRBJ2-7, with D possibly TRBD2 on 6 matching bases. The CDR3 is 15 residues long. V was clipped by 1 base and J by 9 bases, with 19 bases between them.

The chain recombines TRBV29-1 with TRBJ1-3; no reliable D call. Germline CDR1 reads SQVTM; CDR2 reads ANQGSEA. This CDR3 contains 14 residues. Trimming stripped 4 bases from V and 0 bases from J, with 10 bases between. The chain's CDR3 is CSVAPIASGNTIYF. DNA for the CDR3: TGCAGCGTTGCTCCGATTGCCTCTGGAAACACCATATATTTT. Using reference TRBV29-1 and TRBJ1-3 for the parts outside the CDR3, the full variable domain is SAVISQKPSRDICQRGTSLTIQCQVDSQVTMMFWYRQQPGQSLTLIATANQGSEATYESGFVIDKFPISRPNLTFSTLTVSNMSPEDSSIYLCSVAPIASGNTIYFGEGSWLTVV.

The chain has TRBV6-1 and TRBJ2-3; tentatively, D is TRBD2 (6 bases). The V gene lost 8 bases and the J gene lost 2 bases, with 17 bases spanning the gap. CDR3 length equals 15 residues. Per germline, CDR1 MNHNS and CDR2 SASEGT. The CDR3 spells CASVSIAELTDTQYF. The CDR3 DNA sequence: TGTGCCAGCGTGAGCATAGCGGAACTCACAGATACGCAGTATTTT.

With regard to this clonotype: One junction end does not reproduce the germline sequence, and a read error may be involved. The chain uses TRBV2 and TRBJ1-5, with TRBD1 matching over 8 bases. This CDR3 has 14 amino acids. Looked up from germline, CDR1 is SNHLY and CDR2 is FYNNEI. The CDR3 spells CASRSTGVGQPQHF. The CDR3 region has the DNA TGTGCCAGCAGATCGACAGGGGTGGGACAGCCCCAGCACTTT.

The rearrangement uses TRBV24-1 and TRBJ1-5, with D possibly TRBD1 on 5 matching bases. Germline V gives CDR1 KGHDR, CDR2 SFDVKD. The CDR3 length is 16 residues. Trimming removed 3 bases at V and 0 bases at J, with 11 bases between. The CDR3 DNA reads TGTGCCACCAGTGATCCCCACGGGGGTAGCAATCAGCCCCAGCATTTT. It is translated as CATSDPHGGSNQPQHF.

This clonotype has only one observation. The chain recombines TRBV11-2 with TRBJ2-7; weak D call: TRBD1 (6 bases). V was cut by 3 bases and J by 3 bases, with 12 bases left in between. The CDR3 totals 14 residues. CDR1 is SGHAT, CDR2 FQNNGV, per germline. The CDR3 sequence: CASSFTHRDYEQYF. For the CDR3, the DNA is TGTGCCAGCAGCTTTACTCACAGGGACTACGAGCAGTACTTC.

This clonotype was seen once. The rearrangement joins TRBV25-1 to TRBJ2-1, with 8 bases identical to TRBD2. This CDR3 contains 14 residues. V gave up 4 bases and J gave up 8 bases; unmatched junction bases: 7. Germline values: CDR1 MGHDK, CDR2 SYGVNS. Here the CDR3 reads CASSGGSGTYEQFF. The CDR3 nucleotides read TGTGCCAGCAGTGGAGGTAGCGGGACCTATGAGCAGTTCTTC.

This clonotype has a count of ten or more. This rearrangement joins TRBV7-2 to TRBJ1-1, with a tentative D call TRBD1 (6 bases). Germline V gene data show CDR1 as SGHTA and CDR2 as FQGNSA. This CDR3 region has 13 residues. V was cut by 4 bases and J by 10 bases, with 16 bases left in between. CDR3 DNA sequence: TGTGCCAGCAGCTATTGGGGGGGCGCGGGAGCTTTCTTT. Protein product: CASSYWGGAGAFF. The full variable domain, its missing parts supplied by reference TRBV7-2 and TRBJ1-1, is GAGVSQSPSNKVTEKGKDVELRCDPISGHTALYWYRQSLGQGLEFLIYFQGNSAPDKSGLPSDRFSAERTGGSVSTLTIQRTQQEDSAVYLCASSYWGGAGAFFGQGTRLTVV.

On this clonotype itself: Compared with germline, one end of the junction differs, possibly owing to a read error. The J gene is TRBJ1-4, the V gene TRBV2; 9 bases are shared with TRBD1. Per germline, CDR1 SNHLY and CDR2 FYNNEI. The CDR3 consists of 15 residues. CDR3 bases: TGTGTCAGCAGTGAGGACAGGGGACCAAATGAAAAACTGTTTTTT. Translated, it gives CVSSEDRGPNEKLFF.

This clonotype has more than one count but fewer than ten. The gene calls are TRBV11-1 and TRBJ2-7; 10 bases align to TRBD2. Germline V gene sequence: CDR1 SGHAT, CDR2 FQDESV (reference sequence). V was clipped by 5 bases and J by 2 bases; unmatched bases: 12. There are 17 residues in the CDR3. CDR3 loop: CASSLRLAGVSPYEQYF. The CDR3 nucleotides are TGTGCCAGCAGCCTACGGCTAGCGGGAGTTTCGCCCTACGAGCAGTACTTC.

To note about this clonotype: A much larger clone lies a single base off, so this may be a read error. V is TRBV11-2 and J is TRBJ2-7; 8 bases agree with TRBD1. The CDR3 is 15 residues long. The germline gives CDR1 SGHAT, CDR2 FQNNGV. The CDR3 loop reads CASSWNWDRTYERYF. The DNA of the CDR3 is TGTGCCAGCAGTTGGAACTGGGACAGGACCTACGAGCGGTACTTC.

This clonotype was counted only a few times. The rearrangement uses TRBV15 and TRBJ1-2; D possibly corresponds to TRBD1 (6 bases). Germline CDR1 is LNHNV and CDR2 is YYDKDF (reference sequence). V lost 0 bases and J 3 bases, leaving 11 bases between the germline ends. This CDR3 is 15 amino acids long. The CDR3 is CATSRDRGAYYGYTF. The CDR3 nucleotides are TGTGCCACCAGCAGAGATAGGGGGGCTTACTATGGCTACACCTTC.